These 9 T cell receptor beta chains originate from one sample sequenced in a study of T cells in Graves' hyperthyroidism and ophthalmopathy. RNA transcripts were the template for amplifying TCR beta CDR3 regions. During a first-round RT-PCR of the TCR CDR3, the HTBI primer set was used. TCRdb re-analysed the multiplex PCR reads in MiXCR, keeping a single row per CDR3 protein. Found here are about 270,000 distinct CDR3 sequences, about 25% of them singletons; the top ten hold 25% to 30%. Sequenced input: blood. Every receptor here comes from a man aged 35 to 55 with Graves' hyperthyroidism that later progressed to Graves' ophthalmopathy.

V and J are TRBV7-2 and TRBJ2-7; no firm D call. V lost 5 bases to trimming and J lost 4 bases, with 12 bases between them. From germline, CDR1 is SGHTA and CDR2 FQGNSA. The CDR3 extends over 13 amino acids. CDR3: CASSPSSAYEQYF. The CDR3 DNA is TGTGCCAGCAGCCCCTCAAGTGCGTACGAGCAGTACTTC.

J is TRBJ2-5 and V is TRBV7-2; possibly TRBD2 for D (6 bases). The CDR3 has 15 amino acids. V was pared by 5 bases and J by 4 bases, with 17 bases between. CDR1 and CDR2 from the germline V gene are SGHTA and FQGNSA. DNA for the CDR3: TGTGCCAGCAGCCCGGCGGGAAAGAACCGAGAGACCCAGTACTTC. Its translation is CASSPAGKNRETQYF. Drawing the rest from reference TRBV7-2 and TRBJ2-5, the complete variable domain is GAGVSQSPSNKVTEKGKDVELRCDPISGHTALYWYRQSLGQGLEFLIYFQGNSAPDKSGLPSDRFSAERTGGSVSTLTIQRTQQEDSAVYLCASSPAGKNRETQYFGPGTRLLVL.

This rearrangement joins TRBV28 to TRBJ1-2; D is perhaps TRBD1 (5 bases). The V end lost 4 bases, the J end lost 8 bases, and 20 bases lay between the germline ends. The germline V gene has CDR1 MDHEN and CDR2 SYDVKM. The CDR3 has 15 residues. This CDR3 is CASSSFNRHKSGYTF. The CDR3 DNA reads TGTGCCAGCAGTTCTTTCAACAGGCACAAAAGCGGCTACACCTTC.

This clonotype was seen ten or more times. The chain carries TRBV5-5 and TRBJ2-4, with 7 nucleotides matching TRBD1. This CDR3 is built from 13 residues. Looked up from germline, CDR1 is SGHKS and CDR2 is YYEKEE (reference sequence). V lost 3 bases and J lost 6; bases outside the gene matches: 3. CDR3 protein: CASSSRQGNIQYF. CDR3 sequence (DNA): TGTGCCAGCAGCTCCAGACAGGGAAACATTCAGTACTTC. The variable domain in full, completed from reference TRBV5-5 and TRBJ2-4, reads DAGVTQSPTHLIKTRGQQVTLRCSPISGHKSVSWYQQVLGQGPQFIFQYYEKEERGRGNFPDRFSARQFPNYSSELNVNALLLGDSALYLCASSSRQGNIQYFGAGTRLSVL.

This clonotype has only a few counts. The rearrangement links TRBV9 to TRBJ1-2, with 7 bases fitting TRBD1. CDR1 is SGDLS and CDR2 is YYNGEE in the germline V gene. The V and J ends lost 0 bases and 8 bases, in that order; junction bases with no gene match: 7. The CDR3 spans 14 residues. CDR3 sequence: CASSVGGGGGGYTF. CDR3 bases: TGTGCCAGCAGCGTAGGAGGAGGGGGCGGCGGCTACACCTTC.

This clonotype was picked up many times. V is TRBV19 and J is TRBJ2-7; 9 nucleotides match TRBD2. Germline CDR1 is LNHDA and CDR2 is SQIVND (reference sequence). V was pared by 6 bases and J by 0 bases, with 6 bases of the junction left unmatched. The CDR3 has 15 residues. The chain's CDR3 is CASSRIAGDSYEQYF. The CDR3 region has the DNA TGTGCCAGTAGCAGAATAGCGGGGGACTCCTACGAGCAGTACTTC.

This clonotype was counted at least ten times. V is TRBV12-3 or TRBV12-4 and J is TRBJ2-4; the D gene is possibly TRBD2 (6 bases). The length of the CDR3 is 15 residues. V was cut by 3 bases and J by 7 bases, with 16 bases left in between. CDR3: CASSFGGEAGNIQYF. The CDR3 DNA sequence: TGTGCCAGCAGTTTTGGTGGGGAGGCAGGGAACATTCAGTACTTC.

This clonotype was counted ten times or more. J is TRBJ2-2 and V is TRBV11-1, with 10 bases identical to TRBD2. This CDR3 spans 15 amino acids. Trimming removed 4 bases from V and 4 bases from J; junction bases left unmatched: 3. Germline V gene lookup returns CDR1 SGHAT and CDR2 FQDESV (reference sequence). CDR3 nucleotides: TGTGCCAGCAGCTCAGCGGGAGGGGCCACCGGGGAGCTGTTTTTT. It specifies CASSSAGGATGELFF.

This clonotype was counted many times. This rearrangement joins TRBV9 to TRBJ1-1; D not certain. There are 13 residues in the CDR3. V was clipped by 0 bases and J by 5 bases, with 8 bases between them. Germline CDR1 is SGDLS and CDR2 is YYNGEE. In nucleotides, the CDR3 is TGTGCCAGCAGCGTAGACCCGCGTACTGAAGCTTTCTTT. Its translation: CASSVDPRTEAFF.